Presented here are 25 T cell receptor beta chains from one specimen sequenced in a study of blood T cell repertoires in COVID-19. The table came from immunoSEQ multiplex PCR; TCRdb's copy has only in-frame clones and leaves some out. The sample holds tens of thousands of clones, more than 75% seen once. The sample was peripheral blood. These TCRs come from a human donor in a cohort sampled during active COVID-19.

V usage is TRBV7-2 and J usage is TRBJ1-1; D may be TRBD1 (5 bases). This CDR3 spans 14 amino acids. Germline lookup yields CDR1 SGHTA and CDR2 FQGNSA. V lost 5 bases to trimming and J lost 3 bases, with 13 bases between them. The CDR3 DNA follows: TGTGCCAGCAGCACCCGGGGGAGGGACACTGAAGCTTTCTTT. This translates into CASSTRGRDTEAFF.

This chain joins TRBV6-2 or TRBV6-3 and TRBJ2-5; 10 positions match TRBD2. V was clipped by 0 bases and J by 5 bases; unmatched bases: 15. Germline V lookup: CDR1 MNHEY, CDR2 SVGEGT. CDR3 length: 19 residues. The CDR3: CASSYSKRVELAGMETQYF. CDR3 DNA sequence: TGTGCCAGCAGTTACTCGAAAAGAGTAGAACTAGCGGGGATGGAGACCCAGTACTTC.

V and J are TRBV5-6 and TRBJ2-7; 10 nucleotides match TRBD2. Germline assignment: CDR1 SGHDT and CDR2 YYEEEE. CDR3 length: 15 residues. V shed 0 bases, J shed 4 bases, and the junction held 4 bases outside the gene matches. The CDR3: CASSLEREGLYEQYF. CDR3 DNA: TGTGCCAGCAGCTTGGAGCGGGAGGGCCTGTACGAGCAGTACTTC.

The chain employs TRBV3-1 (or the pseudogene TRBV3-2) and TRBJ1-3; perhaps TRBD1 as D (6 bases). With 1 base removed from V and 5 bases from J, the gap between germline ends came to 9 bases. Germline values: CDR1 LGHDT, CDR2 YNNKEL (reference sequence). This CDR3 spans 14 amino acids. CDR3 in DNA: TGTGCCAGCAGCCAAGCAGGACAGAGAAACACCATATATTTT. Its translation is CASSQAGQRNTIYF.

The J gene is TRBJ1-1, the V gene TRBV2; D is uncertain. This CDR3 is 12 amino acids long. V gave up 6 bases and J gave up 2 bases, with 7 bases separating them. The germline CDR1 and CDR2 sequences are SNHLY and FYNNEI. CDR3 in DNA: TGTGCCAGCAGAGATACTAACACTGAAGCTTTCTTT. Translated: CASRDTNTEAFF.

This clone appeared a few times. V usage is TRBV27 and J usage is TRBJ2-5, with D perhaps matching TRBD2 (6 bases). V lost 5 bases to trimming and J lost 5 bases, with 18 bases between them. The CDR3 consists of 15 residues. Germline V gives CDR1 MNHEY, CDR2 SMNVEV (reference sequence). The CDR3 is CASSPLGRRGETQYF. Here the CDR3 DNA reads TGTGCCAGCAGTCCCCTTGGCCGGAGGGGCGAGACCCAGTACTTC.

This rearrangement joins TRBV28 to TRBJ2-3, with D perhaps TRBD1 (5 bases). The CDR3 has 17 residues. Trimming pared 4 bases from V and 2 bases from J, leaving 19 bases between. Germline values: CDR1 MDHEN, CDR2 SYDVKM. CDR3 DNA sequence: TGTGCCAGCAGTTCTGCGCCAGGCCAGGGAAACACAGATACGCAGTATTTT. Translated, it gives CASSSAPGQGNTDTQYF.

The chain links TRBV6-2 or TRBV6-3 to TRBJ1-2; maybe TRBD1 (6 bases). The CDR3 has 15 residues. Germline CDR1 is MNHEY and CDR2 is SVGEGT. The V end lost 0 bases, the J end lost 4 bases, and 12 bases lay between the germline ends. CDR3 protein: CASSYSGQNLYGYTF. CDR3 bases: TGTGCCAGCAGTTACTCCGGACAGAACCTCTATGGCTACACCTTC.

V is TRBV29-1 and J is TRBJ2-4, with 10 nucleotides matching TRBD2. CDR3 length: 15 amino acids. The J segment lost 6 bases and the V segment lost 6 bases, leaving 11 bases of the junction unmatched. The germline gives CDR1 SQVTM, CDR2 ANQGSEA. The CDR3 DNA is TGCAGCGTAATGAGACCGGGACTAGCGCGAAACATTCAGTACTTC. This sequence encodes CSVMRPGLARNIQYF.

The chain has TRBV7-6 and TRBJ2-7; possible D gene TRBD1, 6 bases. The CDR3 spans 12 residues. V dropped 5 bases and J dropped 3 bases, with 8 bases sitting between them. CDR1 and CDR2 from the germline V gene are SGHVS and FNYEAQ. DNA for the CDR3: TGTGCCAGCAGCCAGGACAGCTACGAGCAGTACTTC. Residues: CASSQDSYEQYF.

The J gene is TRBJ2-5, the V gene TRBV7-2, with D perhaps matching TRBD2 (5 bases). Germline CDR1 SGHTA, CDR2 FQGNSA. The length of the CDR3 is 14 residues. Trimming took 5 bases from V and 5 from J, leaving 15 bases between them. The CDR3 DNA is TGTGCCAGCAGCCCCGGCTATGGAGGCGAGACCCAGTACTTC. It encodes CASSPGYGGETQYF.

This clone has only a few counts. V is TRBV27 and J is TRBJ2-7; possibly TRBD1 for D (6 bases). Germline assignment: CDR1 MNHEY and CDR2 SMNVEV (reference sequence). Trimming removed 8 bases from V and 3 bases from J, with 11 bases in between. The CDR3 runs 12 residues. The CDR3 region has the DNA TGTGCCAGCGGTAAAGGGGGCTACGAGCAGTACTTC. Its protein is CASGKGGYEQYF.

The chain is built from TRBV3-1 (or the pseudogene TRBV3-2) and TRBJ1-6, with no clear D. V shed 0 bases and J shed 7 bases, with 13 bases lying between them. This CDR3 region has 16 residues. The germline gives CDR1 LGHDT, CDR2 YNNKEL (reference sequence). The CDR3, as DNA: TGTGCCAGCAGCCAAGAATCGAGACGGCGGAATTCACCCCTCCACTTT. Translated: CASSQESRRRNSPLHF.

This clone has only one observation. This sequence joins TRBV5-1 and TRBJ1-5; 9 bases align to TRBD1. Germline V gives CDR1 SGHRS, CDR2 YFSETQ. V was pared by 0 bases and J by 7 bases, with 5 bases of the junction left unmatched. There are 15 residues in the CDR3. CDR3 residues: CASSLDGTGHQPQHF. In DNA, the CDR3 is TGCGCCAGCAGCTTGGACGGGACAGGGCACCAGCCCCAGCATTTT.

This chain uses TRBV7-9 with TRBJ2-2; 7 bases map to TRBD2. The CDR3 covers 15 residues. The ends lost 3 bases at V and 4 bases at J; junction bases unmatched: 5. Germline loops: CDR1 SEHNR, CDR2 FQNEAQ (reference sequence). The CDR3 nucleotides are TGTGCCAGCAGCTTGGGGAGGGCAGGCACCGGGGAGCTGTTTTTT. Amino acids: CASSLGRAGTGELFF.

This clone was found a few times. V usage is TRBV7-6 and J usage is TRBJ2-7, with 12 bases lining up with TRBD2. This CDR3 contains 15 residues. From germline, CDR1 is SGHVS and CDR2 FNYEAQ. The V segment lost 4 bases and the J segment 7 bases; nucleotides outside the gene matches: 8. CDR3 coding DNA: TGTGCCAGCAGCTCCCGGACTAGCGGGGTTGGGGAGCAGTACTTC. This sequence encodes CASSSRTSGVGEQYF.

The chain has TRBV5-4 and TRBJ2-1; TRBD2 matches 8 bases. With V trimmed by 2 bases and J by 1 base, 5 bases remained unmatched. CDR3 size: 16 residues. The germline V gene has CDR1 SGHNT and CDR2 YYREEE (reference sequence). Here the CDR3 reads CASSFLSGTSYNEQFF. For the CDR3, the DNA is TGTGCCAGCAGCTTCCTTAGCGGGACATCCTACAATGAGCAGTTCTTC.

The V and J genes are TRBV25-1 and TRBJ1-6; D is perhaps TRBD1 (6 bases). The germline V and J ends were trimmed by 4 bases and 1 base, with 14 bases remaining between them. Germline loops: CDR1 MGHDK, CDR2 SYGVNS. The CDR3 runs 17 residues. CDR3 amino acids: CASSAEQGRSYNSPLHF. In DNA, the CDR3 is TGTGCCAGCAGTGCGGAACAGGGTAGATCCTATAATTCACCCCTCCACTTT.

The CDR3 is CSVASGSVTGELFF. CDR3 nucleotide sequence: TGCAGCGTTGCGAGCGGGAGCGTCACCGGGGAGCTGTTTTTT. The chain employs TRBV29-1 and TRBJ2-2; TRBD2 matches at 8 bases. Losses at the gene ends were 4 bases for V and 4 bases for J; bases not matched to a gene: 5. The germline CDR1 and CDR2 sequences are SQVTM and ANQGSEA. The CDR3 has 14 residues.

The chain joins TRBV28 to TRBJ2-7, with a tentative D call TRBD2 (6 bases). V was shortened by 3 bases and J by 5 bases, with 14 bases between the two germline ends. Per the germline V gene, CDR1 is MDHEN and CDR2 is SYDVKM. The CDR3 length is 14 residues. Here the CDR3 DNA reads TGTGCCAGCAGTTTTGGCGGGACTGACAACGAGCAGTACTTC. Translating it yields CASSFGGTDNEQYF. Complete variable domain (other parts from reference TRBV28 and TRBJ2-7): DVKVTQSSRYLVKRTGEKVFLECVQDMDHENMFWYRQDPGLGLRLIYFSYDVKMKEKGDIPEGYSVSREKKERFSLILESASTNQTSMYLCASSFGGTDNEQYFGPGTRLTVT.

In its sample, this clone was seen a few times. The rearrangement joins TRBV5-6 to TRBJ2-7; 7 bases map to TRBD2. The V and J ends lost 4 bases and 4 bases, in that order; junction bases with no gene match: 14. Germline values: CDR1 SGHDT, CDR2 YYEEEE. This CDR3 is built from 16 residues. CDR3 DNA: TGTGCCAGCAGCGGGAAGACTAGCCCATTAATATACGAGCAGTACTTC. Its translation: CASSGKTSPLIYEQYF.

This clone was seen only a few times. The rearrangement uses TRBV5-1 and TRBJ1-4; 8 bases line up with TRBD1. CDR3 length: 14 amino acids. Germline CDR1 is SGHRS and CDR2 is YFSETQ. V was clipped by 1 base and J by 5 bases; unmatched bases: 1. CDR3 sequence reads: CASSLTGGNEKLFF. In DNA form, the CDR3 reads TGCGCCAGCAGCTTGACAGGGGGGAATGAAAAACTGTTTTTT.

The chain combines TRBV10-3 with TRBJ1-3; TRBD1 agrees at 7 bases. CDR3 length equals 15 residues. J gave up 2 bases and V 3 bases, and 4 bases lay outside the gene matches. CDR1 is ENHRY and CDR2 is SYGVKD in the germline V gene. The CDR3 coding sequence is TGTGCCATCAGTGAAAGACAGGGTACTGGAAACACCATATATTTT. Its protein product is CAISERQGTGNTIYF.

The CDR3 is CASSEWTSGTDTQYF. CDR3 bases: TGTGCCAGCAGTGAATGGACTAGCGGCACAGATACGCAGTATTTT. The chain recombines TRBV6-1 with TRBJ2-3; 9 bases map to TRBD2. The V gene's germline CDR1 is MNHNS and CDR2 SASEGT. The CDR3 has 15 residues. Trimming removed 2 bases from V and 1 base from J; junction bases left unmatched: 1.

The J gene is TRBJ1-2, the V gene TRBV4-1, with 9 bases identical to TRBD1. From germline, CDR1 is MGHRA and CDR2 YSYEKL. The CDR3 has 15 residues. J lost 5 bases, V lost 4 bases, and 8 bases had no gene match. CDR3 nucleotide sequence: TGCGCCAGCAGCCGTGGGACAGGGCTGGGATATGGCTACACCTTC. The encoded protein is CASSRGTGLGYGYTF.